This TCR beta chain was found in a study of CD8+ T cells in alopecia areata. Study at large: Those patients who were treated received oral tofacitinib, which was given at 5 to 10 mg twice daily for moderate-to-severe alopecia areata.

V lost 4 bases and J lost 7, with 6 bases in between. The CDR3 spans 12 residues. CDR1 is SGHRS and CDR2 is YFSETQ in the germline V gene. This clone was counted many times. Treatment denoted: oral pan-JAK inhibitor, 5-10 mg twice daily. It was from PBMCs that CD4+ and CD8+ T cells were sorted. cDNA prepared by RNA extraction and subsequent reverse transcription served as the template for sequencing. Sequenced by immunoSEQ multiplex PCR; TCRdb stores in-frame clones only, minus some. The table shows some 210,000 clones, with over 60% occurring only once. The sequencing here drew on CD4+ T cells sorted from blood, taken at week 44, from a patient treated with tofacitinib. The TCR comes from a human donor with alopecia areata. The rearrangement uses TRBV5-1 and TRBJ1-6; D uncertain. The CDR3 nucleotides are TGCGCCAGCAGCCATATGAATTCACCCCTCCACTTT. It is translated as CASSHMNSPLHF.